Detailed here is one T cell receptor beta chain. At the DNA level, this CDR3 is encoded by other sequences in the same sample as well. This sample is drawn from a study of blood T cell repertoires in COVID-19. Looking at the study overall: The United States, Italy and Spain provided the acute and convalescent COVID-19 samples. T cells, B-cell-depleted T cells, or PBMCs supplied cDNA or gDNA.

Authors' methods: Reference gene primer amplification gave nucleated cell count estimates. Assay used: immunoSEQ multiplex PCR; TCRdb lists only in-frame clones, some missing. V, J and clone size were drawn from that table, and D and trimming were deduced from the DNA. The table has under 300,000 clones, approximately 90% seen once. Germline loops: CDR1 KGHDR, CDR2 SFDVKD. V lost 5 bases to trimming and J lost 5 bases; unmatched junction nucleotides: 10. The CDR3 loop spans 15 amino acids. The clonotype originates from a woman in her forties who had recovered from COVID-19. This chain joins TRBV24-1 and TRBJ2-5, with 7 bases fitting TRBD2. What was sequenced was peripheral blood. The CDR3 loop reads CATSGTGGAGETQYF. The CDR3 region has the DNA TGTGCCACCAGTGGGACGGGGGGTGCGGGTGAGACCCAGTACTTC.